One and the same sample provided the 29 T cell receptor beta chains below, sequenced in a study of cytomegalovirus exposure and HLA in healthy donors (dated by TCRdb to the late 2010s). Library method: the immunoSEQ multiplex PCR assay. The multiplex PCR relied on a mix of 60 forward primers for TCR Vbeta segments and 13 reverse primers for TCR Jbeta segments. Held by TCRdb, this immuneACCESS table contains in-frame sequences only and omits some clones. Under half of the omission traces to an unresolved V gene where checked; the cause of the rest is unknown. Recorded for this sample are 150,000 to 200,000 clones; 75% of them occurred a single time. The ten largest clones capture over 4% of the sample. The specimen sequenced was PBMCs. These receptor sequences come from a male donor in good health and CMV-seronegative.

This clone has a handful of counts. This rearrangement joins TRBV5-1 to TRBJ2-2; D is perhaps TRBD2 (6 bases). The V end lost 4 bases, the J end lost 4 bases, and 14 bases lay between the germline ends. This CDR3 is 15 amino acids long. Germline V CDR1 and CDR2: SGHRS, YFSETQ. The CDR3 here is CASSILERATGELFF. DNA of the CDR3: TGCGCCAGCAGCATTCTGGAGCGGGCCACCGGGGAGCTGTTTTTT.

The chain couples TRBV19 to TRBJ1-1; a weak D match, TRBD1 (6 bases). Trimming left V 3 bases short and J 1 base short, with 9 bases between. The CDR3 contains 14 residues. Looked up from germline, CDR1 is LNHDA and CDR2 is SQIVND (reference sequence). CDR3 bases: TGTGCCAGTAGTATGGGGACACCGAACACTGAAGCTTTCTTT. It is translated as CASSMGTPNTEAFF. The full variable domain, rest sourced from reference TRBV19 and TRBJ1-1, is DGGITQSPKYLFRKEGQNVTLSCEQNLNHDAMYWYRQDPGQGLRLIYYSQIVNDFQKGDIAEGYSVSREKKESFPLTVTSAQKNPTAFYLCASSMGTPNTEAFFGQGTRLTVV.

The chain uses TRBV5-4 and TRBJ1-2; TRBD1 aligns across 7 bases. Germline values: CDR1 SGHNT, CDR2 YYREEE (reference sequence). V lost 1 base and J lost 0; bases outside the gene matches: 3. This CDR3 region has 15 residues. The CDR3 DNA sequence: TGTGCCAGCAGCTTGAGGACAGGCTCTAACTATGGCTACACCTTC. As protein: CASSLRTGSNYGYTF.

This chain connects TRBV6-1 to TRBJ2-3; 8 bases are shared with TRBD2. After removal of 4 bases from V and 1 base from J, the junction contained 1 base not matched to a gene. Germline V gene lookup returns CDR1 MNHNS and CDR2 SASEGT. There are 14 residues in the CDR3. For the CDR3, the DNA is TGTGCCAGCAGTGCGGGAGGGGGCACAGATACGCAGTATTTT. Translating it yields CASSAGGGTDTQYF.

A few counts support this clone. The rearrangement links TRBV6-6 to TRBJ1-2, with 8 positions matching TRBD1. This CDR3 has 15 residues. Trimming removed 5 bases from V and 8 bases from J; junction bases left unmatched: 13. The germline gives CDR1 MNHNY, CDR2 SVGAGI (reference sequence). This CDR3 is CASSQQPRTGHGYTF. As DNA, the CDR3 is TGTGCCAGCAGTCAACAGCCTAGGACAGGGCACGGCTACACCTTC.

The chain combines TRBV29-1 with TRBJ2-5; 11 bases are a match to TRBD2. The CDR3 runs to 15 residues. Germline CDR1 is SQVTM and CDR2 is ANQGSEA. V lost 3 bases, J lost 2 bases, and 5 bases stayed unmatched. Here the CDR3 reads CSVDLLAGGQETQYF. CDR3 coding DNA: TGCAGCGTTGACCTTCTAGCGGGGGGACAAGAGACCCAGTACTTC. Drawing the rest from reference TRBV29-1 and TRBJ2-5, the complete variable domain is SAVISQKPSRDICQRGTSLTIQCQVDSQVTMMFWYRQQPGQSLTLIATANQGSEATYESGFVIDKFPISRPNLTFSTLTVSNMSPEDSSIYLCSVDLLAGGQETQYFGPGTRLLVL.

The genes are TRBV18 and TRBJ2-3, with D maybe TRBD2 (6 bases). The CDR3 covers 13 residues. Germline loops: CDR1 KGHSH, CDR2 LQKENI. V shed 3 bases and J shed 11 bases, with 15 bases lying between them. The CDR3 sequence: CASSPGAGREQYF. The CDR3 coding sequence is TGTGCCAGCTCACCCGGAGCGGGCAGGGAGCAGTATTTT.

This clone was recorded once. This chain uses TRBV4-2 with TRBJ2-2; TRBD1 matches 10 bases. CDR3 length: 17 residues. The V and J ends lost 4 bases and 3 bases, in that order; junction bases with no gene match: 8. CDR1 is LGHNA, CDR2 YNFKEQ, per germline. CDR3 loop: CASSPVSGQGYTGELFF. The CDR3 region has the DNA TGTGCCAGCAGCCCAGTATCGGGACAGGGGTACACCGGGGAGCTGTTTTTT.

The chain carries TRBV6-1 and TRBJ1-4; 7 positions agree with TRBD1. This CDR3 has 14 amino acids. After removal of 10 bases from V and 5 bases from J, the junction contained 10 bases not matched to a gene. The germline gives CDR1 MNHNS, CDR2 SASEGT. The CDR3 nucleotides are TGTGCCACCAACCTACAGGGGAGGAATGAAAAACTGTTTTTT. This codes for CATNLQGRNEKLFF.

V gene TRBV28 combines with J gene TRBJ2-3, with 8 bases matching TRBD2. Trimming at V came to 7 bases and at J to 3 bases, leaving 6 bases not matched to a gene. This CDR3 is built from 14 residues. Germline loops: CDR1 MDHEN, CDR2 SYDVKM. CDR3 sequence (DNA): TGTGCCAGCAAGTTGCCTAGCGGGACAGATACGCAGTATTTT. This codes for CASKLPSGTDTQYF.

This clone was recorded only once. The chain is built from TRBV6-5 and TRBJ2-1, with D perhaps matching TRBD1 (6 bases). Germline V CDR1 and CDR2: MNHEY, SVGAGI. V shed 4 bases and J shed 4 bases, with 17 bases lying between them. This CDR3 region has 16 residues. The CDR3 loop is CASSSPGTSIYNEQFF. CDR3 nucleotide sequence: TGTGCCAGCAGTTCACCCGGGACATCCATTTACAATGAGCAGTTCTTC.

The J gene is TRBJ2-7, the V gene TRBV11-2; 7 nucleotides agree with TRBD1. The V segment lost 1 base and the J segment 6 bases; nucleotides outside the gene matches: 9. CDR3 size: 15 residues. The V gene's germline CDR1 is SGHAT and CDR2 FQNNGV. The CDR3 region has the DNA TGTGCCAGCAGCTTAGGTCCGGACAGGACCGCCGAGCAGTACTTC. Amino acid sequence: CASSLGPDRTAEQYF.

V and J are TRBV6-5 and TRBJ2-3; 7 bases line up with TRBD2. The CDR3 sequence is 14 residues long. Trimming removed 0 bases from V and 6 bases from J; junction bases left unmatched: 3. Germline V gene data show CDR1 as MNHEY and CDR2 as SVGAGI. The CDR3 nucleotides read TGTGCCAGCAGTTACTCAATCGGGGGGGATACGCAGTATTTT. Its protein product is CASSYSIGGDTQYF.

The chain has TRBV7-7 and TRBJ2-5; TRBD1 matches 9 bases. CDR1 and CDR2 (germline): SSHAT, FNYEAQ (reference sequence). The V segment lost 1 base and the J segment 5 bases; nucleotides outside the gene matches: 14. The CDR3 consists of 18 residues. The CDR3 loop reads CASSLVPSGQGSWETQYF. The CDR3, as DNA: TGTGCCAGCAGCTTAGTACCGTCGGGACAGGGTTCATGGGAGACCCAGTACTTC.

This chain joins TRBV7-3 and TRBJ2-4, with D tentatively TRBD1 (5 bases). The CDR3 has 14 amino acids. V was cut by 3 bases and J by 8 bases, with 14 bases left in between. Germline V lookup: CDR1 SGHTA, CDR2 FQGTGA. The CDR3 sequence: CASSLGRQSDIQYF. CDR3 sequence (DNA): TGTGCCAGCAGCTTGGGGCGGCAATCAGACATTCAGTACTTC.

The chain recombines TRBV9 with TRBJ2-1; tentative D call: TRBD1 (6 bases). V lost 3 bases to trimming and J lost 5 bases, with 12 bases between them. CDR1 and CDR2 (germline): SGDLS, YYNGEE. The CDR3 loop spans 14 amino acids. The CDR3 nucleotides are TGTGCCAGCAGCGACCGGACAGCACACAATGAGCAGTTCTTC. This translates into CASSDRTAHNEQFF.

The chain joins TRBV29-1 to TRBJ2-5; D not certain. This CDR3 comprises 12 residues. The ends were cut back, 7 bases at V and 1 base at J, with 10 bases in the middle. In germline, CDR1 is SQVTM, CDR2 ANQGSEA. Written as DNA, the CDR3 is TGCAGCGGCCTTACCAGCCAAGAGACCCAGTACTTC. This encodes CSGLTSQETQYF.

This chain links TRBV5-1 with TRBJ2-7; the match to TRBD1 covers 10 bases. The CDR3 loop spans 14 amino acids. Germline V gene lookup returns CDR1 SGHRS and CDR2 YFSETQ. The V segment lost 7 bases and the J segment 2 bases; nucleotides outside the gene matches: 6. CDR3 nucleotides: TGCGCCAGCTCGACAGGGGGCCCCCCCTACGAGCAGTACTTC. This codes for CASSTGGPPYEQYF.

The chain has TRBV27 and TRBJ1-1; D unclear. Germline V gene sequence: CDR1 MNHEY, CDR2 SMNVEV (reference sequence). The CDR3 consists of 14 residues. Trimming left V 4 bases short and J 6 bases short, with 15 bases between. For the CDR3, the DNA is TGTGCCAGCAGTTACCGACACGAGACGGCTGAAGCTTTCTTT. The encoded protein is CASSYRHETAEAFF.

The chain couples TRBV27 to TRBJ1-6, with TRBD1 matching over 7 bases. The CDR3 is 17 residues long. J lost 1 base, V lost 5 bases, and 8 bases had no gene match. Germline loops: CDR1 MNHEY, CDR2 SMNVEV (reference sequence). This chain's CDR3 is CASSVPPGGSYNSPLHF. Here the CDR3 DNA reads TGTGCCAGCAGTGTACCCCCAGGGGGATCCTATAATTCACCCCTCCACTTT.

Notes on this clone: Other nucleotide sequences from this sample produce the same CDR3. The V gene is TRBV11-2, the J gene TRBJ2-7; 8 bases match TRBD2. Losses at the gene ends were 1 base for V and 2 bases for J; bases not matched to a gene: 1. CDR3 length: 14 amino acids. Looked up from germline, CDR1 is SGHAT and CDR2 is FQNNGV. CDR3: CASSLAGGPYEQYF. The DNA for the CDR3 is TGTGCCAGCAGCTTAGCGGGGGGGCCCTACGAGCAGTACTTC.

In this sample, this clone turned up once. This chain uses TRBV28 with TRBJ1-2, with D possibly matching TRBD1 (5 bases). V was shortened by 10 bases and J by 0 bases, with 12 bases between the two germline ends. Germline V gene sequence: CDR1 MDHEN, CDR2 SYDVKM. The CDR3 is 13 residues long. CDR3 nucleotides: TGTGCCACACCAGGGTTAACTAACTATGGCTACACCTTC. It translates to CATPGLTNYGYTF.

The chain is built from TRBV12-1 and TRBJ2-1; TRBD1 was called by the table and not checked on the DNA. TRBV12-1 has pseudogene status. The CDR3 length is 14 residues. The CDR3 nucleotides are TGTGCCGGCTCCCAGGGCCCAGAACACAATGAGCAGTTCTTC. Translation gives CAGSQGPEHNEQFF.

V gene TRBV7-3 combines with J gene TRBJ2-5; a possible D gene is TRBD2 (7 bases). This CDR3 has 14 residues. The V end lost 5 bases, the J end lost 5 bases, and 15 bases lay between the germline ends. Germline-derived CDR1 and CDR2 are SGHTA and FQGTGA. The CDR3 DNA is TGTGCCAGCAGCCTGGGGGGGGGCGCGGAGACCCAGTACTTC. Translated, it gives CASSLGGGAETQYF.

V usage is TRBV30 and J usage is TRBJ1-5; D not resolved. This CDR3 region has 14 residues. V was shortened by 5 bases and J by 1 base, with 12 bases between the two germline ends. Germline CDR1 and CDR2: GTSNPN and SVGIG (reference sequence). The CDR3 region is CAWAPTTSNQPQHF. The CDR3 DNA follows: TGTGCCTGGGCCCCCACGACAAGCAATCAGCCCCAGCATTTT.

CDR3 in amino acids: CASSRLAGEGEQYF. The CDR3 DNA reads TGCGCCAGCAGCCGCCTAGCGGGAGAGGGCGAGCAGTACTTC. The rearrangement links TRBV4-1 to TRBJ2-7; 10 nucleotides agree with TRBD2. This CDR3 region has 14 residues. Germline trimming cut 4 bases from V and 6 bases from J; bases unmatched to any gene: 6. The germline CDR1 and CDR2 sequences are MGHRA and YSYEKL.

The genes are TRBV5-6 and TRBJ1-5, with TRBD1 matching 8 bases. CDR3 size: 16 residues. Germline V gene lookup returns CDR1 SGHDT and CDR2 YYEEEE. V shed 4 bases, J shed 3 bases, and the junction held 9 bases outside the gene matches. CDR3 sequence (DNA): TGTGCCAGCAGCACAAACGGACAGGGCTACAATCAGCCCCAGCATTTT. Translated: CASSTNGQGYNQPQHF.

This clone was seen at least ten times. The V and J genes are TRBV4-2 and TRBJ1-4; D is perhaps TRBD1 (5 bases). Germline V gene lookup returns CDR1 LGHNA and CDR2 YNFKEQ. V was clipped by 0 bases and J by 8 bases, with 13 bases between them. This CDR3 has 15 amino acids. CDR3 bases: TGTGCCAGCAGCCAAGATCGGGGGGGTGGGGAAAAACTGTTTTTT. Its translation is CASSQDRGGGEKLFF.

The chain couples TRBV7-9 to TRBJ1-1; 7 bases align to TRBD1. Germline V gene sequence: CDR1 SEHNR, CDR2 FQNEAQ (reference sequence). The CDR3 is 16 residues long. Trimming cost V 6 bases and J 0 bases; bases outside gene matches: 10. Here the CDR3 DNA reads TGTGCCAGCAGGGCCTCGATACAGGGGCTGAACACTGAAGCTTTCTTT. This codes for CASRASIQGLNTEAFF.